This T cell receptor beta chain was captured in a study of shared clonotypes between healthy human individuals. Broader study findings: Between a few donors, naive CD4 clonotypes were shared at a level of about 5%.

Notes on this clone: Its antigen remains unidentified.

The germline V gene has CDR1 SGHRS and CDR2 YFSETQ. The length of the CDR3 is 15 residues. V was pared by 5 bases and J by 8 bases, with 8 bases of the junction left unmatched. Sequenced by immunoSEQ multiplex PCR; TCRdb stores in-frame clones only, minus some. The data show over a million clones, roughly 95% seen once. This TCR was recovered from a young man in good health. Sample: naive CD4+ T cells sorted from blood. Subset in this sample: CD45RA+ positively selected. The chain links TRBV5-1 to TRBJ2-1, with 12 bases lining up with TRBD2. CDR3 DNA sequence: TGCGCCAGCAGAGGACTAGCGGGATTGATTGATGAGCAGTTCTTC. Translated: CASRGLAGLIDEQFF.